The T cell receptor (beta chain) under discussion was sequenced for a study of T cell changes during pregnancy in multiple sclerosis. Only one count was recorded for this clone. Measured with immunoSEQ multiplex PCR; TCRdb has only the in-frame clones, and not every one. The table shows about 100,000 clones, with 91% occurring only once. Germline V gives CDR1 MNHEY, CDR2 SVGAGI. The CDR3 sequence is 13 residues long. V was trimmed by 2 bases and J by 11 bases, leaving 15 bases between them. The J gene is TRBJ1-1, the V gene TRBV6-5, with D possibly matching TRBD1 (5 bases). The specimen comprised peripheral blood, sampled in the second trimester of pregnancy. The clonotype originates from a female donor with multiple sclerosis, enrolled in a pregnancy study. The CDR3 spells CASSYGLGGEAFF. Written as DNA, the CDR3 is TGTGCCAGCAGTTACGGTTTGGGGGGGGAGGCTTTCTTT.